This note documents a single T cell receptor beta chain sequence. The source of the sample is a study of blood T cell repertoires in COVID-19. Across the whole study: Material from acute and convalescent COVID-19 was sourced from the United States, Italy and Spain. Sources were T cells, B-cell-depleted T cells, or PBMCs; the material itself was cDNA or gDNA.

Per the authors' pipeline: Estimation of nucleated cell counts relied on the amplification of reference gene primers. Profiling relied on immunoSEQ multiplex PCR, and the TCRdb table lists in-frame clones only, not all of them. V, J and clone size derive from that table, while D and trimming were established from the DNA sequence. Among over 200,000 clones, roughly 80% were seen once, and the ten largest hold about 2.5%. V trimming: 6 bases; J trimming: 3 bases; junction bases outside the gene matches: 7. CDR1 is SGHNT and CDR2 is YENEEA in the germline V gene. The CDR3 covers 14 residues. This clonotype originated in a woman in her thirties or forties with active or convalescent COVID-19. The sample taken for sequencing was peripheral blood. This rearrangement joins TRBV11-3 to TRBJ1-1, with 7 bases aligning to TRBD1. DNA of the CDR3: TGTGCCAGCAGTACGACAGGGTCTTACACTGAAGCTTTCTTT. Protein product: CASSTTGSYTEAFF. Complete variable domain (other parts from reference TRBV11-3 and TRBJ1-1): EAGVVQSPRYKIIEKKQPVAFWCNPISGHNTLYWYLQNLGQGPELLIRYENEEAVDDSQLPKDRFSAERLKGVDSTLKIQPAELGDSAVYLCASSTTGSYTEAFFGQGTRLTVV.